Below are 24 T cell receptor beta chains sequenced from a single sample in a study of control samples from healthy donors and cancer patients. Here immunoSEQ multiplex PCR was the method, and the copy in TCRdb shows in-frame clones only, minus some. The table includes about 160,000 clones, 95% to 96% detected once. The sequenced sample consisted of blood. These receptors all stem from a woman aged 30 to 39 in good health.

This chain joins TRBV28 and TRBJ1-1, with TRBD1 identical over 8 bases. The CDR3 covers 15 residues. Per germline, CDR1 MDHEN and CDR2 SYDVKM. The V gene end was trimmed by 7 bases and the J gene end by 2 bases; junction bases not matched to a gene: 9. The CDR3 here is CASIDRGVGNTEAFF. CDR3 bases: TGTGCCAGCATCGACAGGGGAGTCGGAAACACTGAAGCTTTCTTT.

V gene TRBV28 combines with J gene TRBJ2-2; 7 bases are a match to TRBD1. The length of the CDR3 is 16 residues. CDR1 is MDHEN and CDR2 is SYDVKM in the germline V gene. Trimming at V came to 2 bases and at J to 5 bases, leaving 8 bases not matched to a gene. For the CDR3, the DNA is TGTGCCAGCAGTTTAAGGGGGCTAGGACTTACCGGGGAGCTGTTTTTT. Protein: CASSLRGLGLTGELFF.

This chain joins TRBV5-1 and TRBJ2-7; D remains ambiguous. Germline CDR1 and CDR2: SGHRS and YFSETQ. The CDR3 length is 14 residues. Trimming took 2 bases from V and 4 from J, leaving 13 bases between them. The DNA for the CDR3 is TGCGCCAGCAGCTTTACTGACATGTCGTACGAGCAGTACTTC. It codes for CASSFTDMSYEQYF.

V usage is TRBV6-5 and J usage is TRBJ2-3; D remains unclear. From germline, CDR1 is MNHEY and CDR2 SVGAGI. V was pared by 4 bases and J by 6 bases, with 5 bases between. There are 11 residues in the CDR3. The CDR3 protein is CASSFGDTQYF. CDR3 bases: TGTGCCAGCAGTTTTGGGGATACGCAGTATTTT.

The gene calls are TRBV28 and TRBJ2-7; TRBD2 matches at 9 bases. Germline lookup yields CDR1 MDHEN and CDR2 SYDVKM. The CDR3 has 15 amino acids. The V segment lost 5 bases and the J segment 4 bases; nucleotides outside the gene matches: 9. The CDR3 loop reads CASSLGAGGLYEQYF. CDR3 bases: TGTGCCAGCAGTCTGGGGGCGGGAGGGCTGTACGAGCAGTACTTC.

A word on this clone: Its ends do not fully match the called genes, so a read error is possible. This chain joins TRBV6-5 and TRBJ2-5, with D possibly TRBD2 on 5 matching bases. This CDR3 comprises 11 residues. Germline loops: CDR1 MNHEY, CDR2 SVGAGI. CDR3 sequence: CASSSGLGVDF. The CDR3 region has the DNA TGTGCCAGCAGTTCAGGACTCGGCGTGGACTTC.

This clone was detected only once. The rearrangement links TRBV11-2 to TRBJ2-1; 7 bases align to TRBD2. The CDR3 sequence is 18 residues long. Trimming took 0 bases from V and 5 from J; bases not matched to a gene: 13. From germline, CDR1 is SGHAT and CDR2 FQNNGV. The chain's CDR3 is CASSLDRTSGLVNNEQFF. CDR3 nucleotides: TGTGCCAGCAGCTTAGATCGAACCAGTGGACTAGTAAACAATGAGCAGTTCTTC.

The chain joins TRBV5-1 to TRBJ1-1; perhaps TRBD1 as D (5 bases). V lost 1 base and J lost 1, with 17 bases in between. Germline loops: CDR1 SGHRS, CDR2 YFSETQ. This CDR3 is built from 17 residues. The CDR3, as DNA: TGCGCCAGCAGCTTGCAATCTCCGGGACCGAAGAACACTGAAGCTTTCTTT. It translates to CASSLQSPGPKNTEAFF.

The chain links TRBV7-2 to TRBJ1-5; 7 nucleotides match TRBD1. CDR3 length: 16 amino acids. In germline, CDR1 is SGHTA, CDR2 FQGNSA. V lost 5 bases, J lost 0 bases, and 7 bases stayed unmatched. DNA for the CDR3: TGTGCCAGCAGCCCCCTGGACAGGTCTAGCAATCAGCCCCAGCATTTT. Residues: CASSPLDRSSNQPQHF.

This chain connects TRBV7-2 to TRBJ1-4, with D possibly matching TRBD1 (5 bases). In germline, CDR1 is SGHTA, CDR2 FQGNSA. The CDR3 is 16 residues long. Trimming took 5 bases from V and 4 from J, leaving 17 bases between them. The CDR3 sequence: CASSEEGTEINEKLFF. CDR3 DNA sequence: TGTGCCAGCAGCGAAGAGGGGACGGAAATTAATGAAAAACTGTTTTTT.

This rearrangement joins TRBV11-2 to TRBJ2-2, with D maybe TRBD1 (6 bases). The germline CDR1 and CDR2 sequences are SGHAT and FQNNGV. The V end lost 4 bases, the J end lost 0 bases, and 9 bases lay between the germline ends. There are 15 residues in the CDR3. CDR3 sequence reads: CASSSGTTNTGELFF. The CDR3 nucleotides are TGTGCCAGCAGCTCGGGGACAACGAACACCGGGGAGCTGTTTTTT.

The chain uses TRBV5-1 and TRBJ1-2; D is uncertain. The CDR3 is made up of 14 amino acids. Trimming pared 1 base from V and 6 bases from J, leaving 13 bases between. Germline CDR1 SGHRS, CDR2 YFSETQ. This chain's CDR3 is CASSLRWKEHGYTF. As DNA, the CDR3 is TGCGCCAGCAGCTTGCGCTGGAAGGAGCATGGCTACACCTTC. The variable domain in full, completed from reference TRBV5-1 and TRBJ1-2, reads KAGVTQTPRYLIKTRGQQVTLSCSPISGHRSVSWYQQTPGQGLQFLFEYFSETQRNKGNFPGRFSGRQFSNSRSEMNVSTLELGDSALYLCASSLRWKEHGYTFGSGTRLTVV.

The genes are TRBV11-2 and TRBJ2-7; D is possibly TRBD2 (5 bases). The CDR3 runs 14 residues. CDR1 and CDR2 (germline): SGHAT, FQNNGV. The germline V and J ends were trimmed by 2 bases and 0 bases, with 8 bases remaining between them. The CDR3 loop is CASSLWRSSYEQYF. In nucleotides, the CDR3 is TGTGCCAGCAGCTTATGGAGGAGCTCCTACGAGCAGTACTTC.

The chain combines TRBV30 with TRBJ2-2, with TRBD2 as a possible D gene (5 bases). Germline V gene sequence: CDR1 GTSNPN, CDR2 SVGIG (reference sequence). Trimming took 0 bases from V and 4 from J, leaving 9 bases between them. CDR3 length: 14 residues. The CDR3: CAWSVLAPTGELFF. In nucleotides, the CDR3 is TGTGCCTGGAGTGTCCTAGCCCCCACCGGGGAGCTGTTTTTT.

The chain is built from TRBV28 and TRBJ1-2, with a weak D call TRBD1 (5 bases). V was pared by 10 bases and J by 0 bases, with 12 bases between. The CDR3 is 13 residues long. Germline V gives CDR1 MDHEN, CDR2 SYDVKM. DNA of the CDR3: TGTGCCACCATTATGGGGCCTAACTATGGCTACACCTTC. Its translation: CATIMGPNYGYTF.

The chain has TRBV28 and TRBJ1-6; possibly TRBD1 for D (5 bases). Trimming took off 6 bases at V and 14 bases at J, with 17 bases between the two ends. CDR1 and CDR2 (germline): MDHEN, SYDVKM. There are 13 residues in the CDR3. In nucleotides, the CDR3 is TGTGCCAGCAGCTTCGGTTGGACACGTTCCCTCCACTTT. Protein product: CASSFGWTRSLHF.

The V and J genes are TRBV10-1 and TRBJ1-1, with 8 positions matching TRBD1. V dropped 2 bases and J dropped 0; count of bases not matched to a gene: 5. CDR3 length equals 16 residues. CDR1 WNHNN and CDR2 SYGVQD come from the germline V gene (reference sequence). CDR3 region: CASSERQGAVNTEAFF. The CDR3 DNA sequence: TGCGCCAGCAGTGAGAGGCAGGGGGCAGTGAACACTGAAGCTTTCTTT.

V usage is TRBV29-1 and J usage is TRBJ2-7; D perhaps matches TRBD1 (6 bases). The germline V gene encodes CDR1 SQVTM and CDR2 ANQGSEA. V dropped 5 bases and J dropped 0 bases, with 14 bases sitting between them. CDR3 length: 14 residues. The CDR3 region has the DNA TGCAGCGTTAGACAGGCCCCAAGCTCCTACGAGCAGTACTTC. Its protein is CSVRQAPSSYEQYF.

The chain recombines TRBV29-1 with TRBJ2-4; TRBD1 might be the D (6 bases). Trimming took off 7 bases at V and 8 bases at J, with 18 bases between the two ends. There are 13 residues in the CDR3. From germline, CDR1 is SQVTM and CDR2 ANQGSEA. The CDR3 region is CSAVGADTDIQYF. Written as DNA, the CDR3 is TGCAGCGCTGTGGGGGCCGATACGGACATTCAGTACTTC.

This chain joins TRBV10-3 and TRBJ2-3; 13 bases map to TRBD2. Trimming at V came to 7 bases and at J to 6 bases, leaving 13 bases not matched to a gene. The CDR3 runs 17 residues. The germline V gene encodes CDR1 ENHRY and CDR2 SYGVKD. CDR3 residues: CAIKASGLAGLVDTQYF. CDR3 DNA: TGTGCCATCAAGGCTTCGGGACTAGCGGGGTTGGTGGATACGCAGTATTTT.

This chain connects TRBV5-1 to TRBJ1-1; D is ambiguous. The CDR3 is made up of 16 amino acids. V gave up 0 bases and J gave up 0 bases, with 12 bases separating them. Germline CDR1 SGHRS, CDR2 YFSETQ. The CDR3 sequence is CASSLVVAGLNTEAFF. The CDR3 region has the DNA TGCGCCAGCAGCTTGGTCGTTGCCGGTTTGAACACTGAAGCTTTCTTT.

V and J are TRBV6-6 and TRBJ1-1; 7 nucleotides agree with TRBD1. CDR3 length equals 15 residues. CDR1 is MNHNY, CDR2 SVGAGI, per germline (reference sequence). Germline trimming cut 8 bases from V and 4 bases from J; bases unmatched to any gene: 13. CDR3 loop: CASLLLTGTITEAFF. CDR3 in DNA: TGTGCCAGCCTACTCCTGACAGGGACTATCACTGAAGCTTTCTTT.

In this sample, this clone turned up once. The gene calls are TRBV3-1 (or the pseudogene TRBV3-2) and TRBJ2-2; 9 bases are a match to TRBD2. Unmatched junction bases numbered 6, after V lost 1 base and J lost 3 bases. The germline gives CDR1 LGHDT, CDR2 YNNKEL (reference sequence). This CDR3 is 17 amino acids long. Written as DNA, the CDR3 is TGTGCCAGCAGCCAAGGGCTAGCGGGATGGCACACCGGGGAGCTGTTTTTT. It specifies CASSQGLAGWHTGELFF.

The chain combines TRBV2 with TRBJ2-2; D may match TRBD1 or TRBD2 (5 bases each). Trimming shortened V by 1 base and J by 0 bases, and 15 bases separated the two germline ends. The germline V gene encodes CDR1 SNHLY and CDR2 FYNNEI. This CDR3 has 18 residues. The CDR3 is CASSEVGARVANTGELFF. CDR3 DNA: TGTGCCAGCAGTGAAGTCGGGGCAAGGGTAGCGAACACCGGGGAGCTGTTTTTT.